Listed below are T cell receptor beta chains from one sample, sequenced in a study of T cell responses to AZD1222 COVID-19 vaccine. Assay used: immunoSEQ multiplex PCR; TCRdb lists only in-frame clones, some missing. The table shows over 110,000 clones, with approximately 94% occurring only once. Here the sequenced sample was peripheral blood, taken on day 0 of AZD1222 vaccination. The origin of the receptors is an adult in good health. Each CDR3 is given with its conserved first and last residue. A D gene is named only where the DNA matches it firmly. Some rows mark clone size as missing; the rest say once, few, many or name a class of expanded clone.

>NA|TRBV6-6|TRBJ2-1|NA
CASTPWAESYNEQFF
TGTGCCAGCACCCCCTGGGCAGAATCCTACAATGAGCAGTTCTTC
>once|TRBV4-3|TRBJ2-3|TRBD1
CASSQDSNRDRQYF
TGCGCCAGCAGCCAAGATAGTAATAGGGACAGGCAGTATTTT
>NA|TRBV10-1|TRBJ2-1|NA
CASSESFGNEQFF
TGCGCCAGCAGTGAGTCGTTCGGCAATGAGCAGTTCTTC
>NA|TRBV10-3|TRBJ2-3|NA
CAITSGPGGSDTQYF
TGTGCCATCACCTCCGGGCCCGGCGGCAGTGATACGCAGTATTTT
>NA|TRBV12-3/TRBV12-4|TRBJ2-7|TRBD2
CASRPNLADEQYF
TGTGCCAGCCGACCTAACCTAGCGGACGAGCAGTACTTC
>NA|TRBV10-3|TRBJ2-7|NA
CAISENYEQYF
TGTGCCATCAGTGAGAACTACGAGCAGTACTTC
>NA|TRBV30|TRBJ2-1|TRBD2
CAWASGGHYNEQFF
TGTGCCTGGGCCTCGGGGGGTCACTACAATGAGCAGTTCTTC
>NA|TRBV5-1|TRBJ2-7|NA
CASSLGPNSYEQYF
TGCGCCAGCAGCTTGGGACCGAACTCCTACGAGCAGTACTTC
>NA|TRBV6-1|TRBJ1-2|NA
CASSEPAGGLGGYTF
TGTGCCAGCAGTGAACCGGCGGGGGGGCTTGGCGGCTACACCTTC
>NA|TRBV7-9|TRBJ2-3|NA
CASSLRRQDTQYF
TGTGCCAGCAGCCTAAGGCGTCAAGATACGCAGTATTTT
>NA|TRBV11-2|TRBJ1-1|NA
CASSPPGQINTEAFF
TGTGCCAGCAGCCCACCGGGACAAATAAACACTGAAGCTTTCTTT
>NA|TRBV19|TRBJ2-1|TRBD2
CASSILAVASGRVRNEQFF
TGTGCCAGTAGTATTTTAGCGGTTGCTAGCGGGAGGGTACGAAATGAGCAGTTCTTC
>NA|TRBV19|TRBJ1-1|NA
CASSIFSRIMNTEAFF
TGTGCCAGTAGTATCTTCAGCAGAATCATGAACACTGAAGCTTTCTTT
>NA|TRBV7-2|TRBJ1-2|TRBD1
CASSLEGTGEGYTF
TGTGCCAGCAGCTTAGAAGGTACAGGGGAGGGCTACACCTTC
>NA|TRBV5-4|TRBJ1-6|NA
CASSLQNSPLHF
TGTGCCAGCAGCCTACAAAATTCACCCCTCCACTTT
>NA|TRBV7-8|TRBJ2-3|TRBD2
CASSLGLAGGLSTDTQYF
TGTGCCAGCAGCCTGGGACTAGCGGGGGGCCTCAGCACAGATACGCAGTATTTT
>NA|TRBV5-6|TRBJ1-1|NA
CASSLGRNTEAFF
TGTGCCAGCAGCTTGGGAAGGAACACTGAAGCTTTCTTT
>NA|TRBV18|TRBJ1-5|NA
CASSPRTGEGNQPQHF
TGTGCCAGCTCACCAAGGACCGGTGAGGGCAATCAGCCCCAGCATTTT
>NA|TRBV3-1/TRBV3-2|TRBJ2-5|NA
CASSSSGLVPQETQYF
TGTGCCAGCAGCAGCTCCGGGCTGGTCCCCCAAGAGACCCAGTACTTC
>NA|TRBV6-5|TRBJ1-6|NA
CASSSKNLGSPLHF
TGTGCCAGCAGTTCGAAGAACCTTGGTTCACCCCTCCACTTT
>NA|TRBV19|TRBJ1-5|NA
CASSTRADDQPQHF
TGTGCCAGTAGTACTAGGGCAGACGATCAGCCCCAGCATTTT
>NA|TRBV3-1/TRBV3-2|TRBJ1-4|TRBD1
CASSLRTGGDEKLFF
TGTGCCAGCAGCCTCCGGACAGGGGGCGACGAAAAACTGTTTTTT
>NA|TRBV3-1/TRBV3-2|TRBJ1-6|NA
CASSGRELSPLHF
TGTGCCAGCAGCGGAAGGGAGTTGTCACCCCTCCACTTT
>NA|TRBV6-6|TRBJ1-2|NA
CASSPRDTYGYTF
TGTGCCAGCAGTCCCCGGGACACCTATGGCTACACCTTC
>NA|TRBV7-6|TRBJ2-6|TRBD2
CASSLELAGANVLTF
TGTGCCAGCAGCTTAGAACTAGCGGGGGCCAACGTCCTGACTTTC
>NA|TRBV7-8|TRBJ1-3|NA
CASSLGGSGNTIYF
TGTGCCAGCAGCTTAGGAGGGTCTGGAAACACCATATATTTT
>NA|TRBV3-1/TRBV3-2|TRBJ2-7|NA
CASSQERLFGQYF
TGTGCCAGCAGCCAAGAGCGGCTTTTCGGGCAGTACTTC
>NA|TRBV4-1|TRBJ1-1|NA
CASSEGRSNTEAFF
TGCGCCAGCAGCGAAGGACGGTCGAACACTGAAGCTTTCTTT
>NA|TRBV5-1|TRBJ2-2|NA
CASTYLENTGELFF
TGCGCCAGTACATACCTCGAGAACACCGGGGAGCTGTTTTTT
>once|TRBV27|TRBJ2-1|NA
CASSFIAVPRRFF
TGTGCCAGCAGTTTTATAGCGGTACCGAGGAGGTTCTTC
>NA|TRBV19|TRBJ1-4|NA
CASSVRRQEPRELFF
TGTGCCAGTAGTGTTCGTCGGCAGGAACCCAGGGAACTGTTTTTT
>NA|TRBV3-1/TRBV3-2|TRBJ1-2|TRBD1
CASSQQGQGDGYTF
TGTGCCAGCAGCCAACAGGGACAGGGCGATGGCTACACCTTC
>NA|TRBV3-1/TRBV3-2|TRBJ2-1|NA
CASSQGRTSEQFF
TGTGCCAGCAGCCAAGGCCGGACTTCTGAGCAGTTCTTC
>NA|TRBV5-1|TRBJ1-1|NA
CASSIGPVNTEAFF
TGCGCCAGCAGCATTGGACCTGTGAACACTGAAGCTTTCTTT
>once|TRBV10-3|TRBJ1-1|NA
CAILPNGVRTEAFF
TGTGCCATCCTGCCCAATGGAGTAAGGACTGAAGCTTTCTTT
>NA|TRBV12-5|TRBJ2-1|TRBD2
CASVDGLAGGPSYNEQFF
TGTGCTAGTGTCGACGGACTAGCGGGAGGGCCGTCCTACAATGAGCAGTTCTTC
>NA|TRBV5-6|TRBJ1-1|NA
CASSPSTGTEAFF
TGTGCCAGCAGCCCATCAACGGGAACTGAAGCTTTCTTT
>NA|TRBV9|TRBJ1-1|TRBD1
CASSVRQGGNTEAFF
TGTGCCAGCAGCGTAAGACAGGGAGGGAACACTGAAGCTTTCTTT
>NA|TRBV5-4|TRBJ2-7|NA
CASTSRPSSYEQYF
TGTGCCAGCACCTCCCGGCCGAGCTCCTACGAGCAGTACTTC
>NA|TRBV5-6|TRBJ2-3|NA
CASSLASTDTQYF
TGTGCCAGCAGCTTGGCAAGCACAGATACGCAGTATTTT
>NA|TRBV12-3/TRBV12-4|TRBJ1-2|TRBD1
CASRTGGKGYTF
TGTGCCAGCCGAACAGGGGGAAAAGGCTACACCTTC
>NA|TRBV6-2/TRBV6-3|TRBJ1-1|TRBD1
CASSYSDRRNTEAFF
TGTGCCAGCAGTTACTCGGACAGGCGGAACACTGAAGCTTTCTTT
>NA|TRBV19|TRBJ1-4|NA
CASSKRRQKDEKLFF
TGTGCCAGTAGTAAACGTAGGCAGAAAGATGAAAAACTGTTTTTT
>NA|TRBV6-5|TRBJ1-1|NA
CASIRSNLYAEAFF
TGTGCCAGCATAAGGTCCAACCTCTACGCTGAAGCTTTCTTT
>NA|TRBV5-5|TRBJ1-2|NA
CASSLQAGEGYGYTF
TGTGCCAGCAGCTTGCAGGCAGGGGAGGGGTATGGCTACACCTTC
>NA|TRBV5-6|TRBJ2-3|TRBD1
CASSSLWQGAPDTQYF
TGTGCCAGCAGCTCCCTATGGCAGGGGGCCCCAGATACGCAGTATTTT
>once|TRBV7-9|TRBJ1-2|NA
CASVAMVLYGYTF
TGTGCCAGCGTCGCTATGGTGCTCTATGGCTACACCTTC
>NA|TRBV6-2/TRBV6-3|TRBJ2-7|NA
CASSYGPGVHTGEYEQYF
TGTGCCAGCAGTTATGGTCCAGGGGTCCACACCGGAGAGTACGAGCAGTACTTC
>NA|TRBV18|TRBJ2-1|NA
CASSPQERAGSLEQFF
TGTGCCAGCTCACCACAGGAGCGGGCGGGATCGTTAGAGCAGTTCTTC
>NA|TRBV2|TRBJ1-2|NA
CASSVVQPGTYGYTF
TGTGCCAGCAGTGTTGTACAGCCGGGTACCTATGGCTACACCTTC
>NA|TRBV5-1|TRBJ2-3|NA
CASSPTPLAQDTQYF
TGCGCCAGCAGCCCTACTCCCCTAGCACAGGATACGCAGTATTTT
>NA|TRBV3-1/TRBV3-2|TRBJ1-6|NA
CASSQGASGFPLHF
TGTGCCAGCAGCCAAGGGGCCAGTGGGTTCCCCCTCCACTTT
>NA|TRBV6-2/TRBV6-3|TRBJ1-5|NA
CASSYSGQSNQPQHF
TGTGCCAGCAGTTACTCTGGGCAGAGCAATCAGCCCCAGCATTTT
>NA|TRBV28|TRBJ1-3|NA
CASSLRVRSGNTIYF
TGTGCCAGCAGTTTGAGGGTACGGTCTGGAAACACCATATATTTT
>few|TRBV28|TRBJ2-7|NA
CASSPGTEGGEQYF
TGTGCCAGCAGCCCCGGGACCGAAGGAGGCGAGCAGTACTTC
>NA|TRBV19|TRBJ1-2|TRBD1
CASSRGQGIHGYTF
TGTGCCAGTAGTAGAGGACAGGGTATCCATGGCTACACCTTC
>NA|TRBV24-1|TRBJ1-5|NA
CATSPAGVDQPQHF
TGTGCCACCAGTCCAGCCGGGGTAGATCAGCCCCAGCATTTT
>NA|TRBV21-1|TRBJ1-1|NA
CASSRPVGQGSIEAFF
NA
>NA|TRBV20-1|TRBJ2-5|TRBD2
CSASPMVAGTQETQYF
TGCAGTGCTAGTCCCATGGTAGCGGGTACCCAAGAGACCCAGTACTTC